The source of this T cell receptor (beta chain) is a study of blood T cell repertoires in COVID-19. Study summary: The samples span acute and convalescent COVID-19 from the United States, Italy and Spain. T cells, B-cell-depleted T cells, or PBMCs provided the cDNA or gDNA that served as material.

The data were produced by immunoSEQ multiplex PCR, yet TCRdb's version contains in-frame clones alone and is incomplete. The sample includes roughly 76,000 clones, roughly 90% seen only once; the top ten take around 1.2%. Recruitment covered about two dozen US areas and drew participants whose ages spanned roughly 18 to 100 years. Cohorts were based on clinical histories the participants reported. Trimming cost V 0 bases and J 4 bases, with 24 bases left between them. The V gene's germline CDR1 is LNHNV and CDR2 YYDKDF (reference sequence). The CDR3 loop spans 19 amino acids. The sample consisted of PBMCs or T cells enriched from blood (not recorded which). The TCR comes from a woman in her 50s with acute COVID-19. The chain combines TRBV15 with TRBJ1-1; tentative D call: TRBD1 (5 bases). The CDR3 protein is CATSRDSRGLGMGITEAFF. In DNA form, the CDR3 reads TGTGCCACCAGCAGAGATTCTCGGGGGTTAGGGATGGGGATCACTGAAGCTTTCTTT.